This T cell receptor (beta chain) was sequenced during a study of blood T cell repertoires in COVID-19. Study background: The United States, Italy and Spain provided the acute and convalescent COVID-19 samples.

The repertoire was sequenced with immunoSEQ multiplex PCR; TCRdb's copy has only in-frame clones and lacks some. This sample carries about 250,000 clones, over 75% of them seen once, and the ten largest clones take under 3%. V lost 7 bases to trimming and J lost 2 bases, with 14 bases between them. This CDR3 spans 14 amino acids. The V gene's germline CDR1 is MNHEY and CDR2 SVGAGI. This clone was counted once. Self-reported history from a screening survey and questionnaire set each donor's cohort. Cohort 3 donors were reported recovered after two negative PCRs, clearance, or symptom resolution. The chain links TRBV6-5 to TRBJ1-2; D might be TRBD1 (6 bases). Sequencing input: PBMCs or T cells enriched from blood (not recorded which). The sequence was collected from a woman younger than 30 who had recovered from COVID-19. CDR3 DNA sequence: TGTGCCAGCACAACGAACAGGGTAAACTATGGCTACACCTTC. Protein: CASTTNRVNYGYTF.